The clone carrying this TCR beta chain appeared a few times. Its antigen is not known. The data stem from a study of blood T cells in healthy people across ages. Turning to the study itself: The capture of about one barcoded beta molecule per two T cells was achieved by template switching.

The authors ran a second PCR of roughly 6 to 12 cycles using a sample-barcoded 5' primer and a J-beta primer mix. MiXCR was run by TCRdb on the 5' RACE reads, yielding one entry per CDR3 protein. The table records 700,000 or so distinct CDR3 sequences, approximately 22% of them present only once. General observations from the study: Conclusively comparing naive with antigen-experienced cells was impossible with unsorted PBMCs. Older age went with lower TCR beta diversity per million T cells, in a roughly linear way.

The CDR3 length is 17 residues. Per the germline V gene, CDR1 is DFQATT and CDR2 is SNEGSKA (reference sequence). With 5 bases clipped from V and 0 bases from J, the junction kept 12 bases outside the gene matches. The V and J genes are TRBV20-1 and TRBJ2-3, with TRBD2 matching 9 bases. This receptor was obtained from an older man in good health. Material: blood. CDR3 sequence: CSAAFASGATSTDTQYF. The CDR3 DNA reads TGCAGTGCTGCGTTCGCTAGCGGGGCTACTAGCACAGATACGCAGTATTTT.